Shown below are 28 T cell receptor beta chains from a single sample sequenced in a study of control samples from healthy donors and cancer patients. The data were produced by immunoSEQ multiplex PCR, yet TCRdb's version contains in-frame clones alone and is incomplete. Here the sample spans about 58,000 clones, around 87% being singletons. Sequenced: PBMCs. These receptors came from a woman aged 60-75 years with lung cancer.

The gene calls are TRBV10-1 and TRBJ2-5; D tentatively reads TRBD1 or TRBD2 (5 bases each). Per germline, CDR1 WNHNN and CDR2 SYGVQD (reference sequence). The CDR3 is 12 residues long. The V and J ends lost 2 bases and 7 bases respectively, with 8 bases between them. CDR3 protein: CASSENGGTQYF. CDR3 nucleotide sequence: TGCGCCAGCAGTGAGAATGGGGGGACCCAGTACTTC.

The chain couples TRBV2 to TRBJ2-3; D is undetermined. Looked up from germline, CDR1 is SNHLY and CDR2 is FYNNEI. The CDR3 covers 14 residues. Trimming left V 6 bases short and J 0 bases short, with 10 bases between. CDR3 region: CASSENHSTDTQYF. The DNA of the CDR3 is TGTGCCAGCAGCGAAAACCATAGCACAGATACGCAGTATTTT.

This clone was counted a few times. CDR3 region: CASSFPGVGTDTQYF. Written as DNA, the CDR3 is TGTGCCAGCAGTTTCCCAGGGGTCGGCACAGATACGCAGTATTTT. The chain has TRBV27 and TRBJ2-3; weak D call: TRBD1 (6 bases). Trimming shortened V by 3 bases and J by 1 base, and 11 bases separated the two germline ends. The CDR3 extends over 15 amino acids. The germline CDR1 and CDR2 sequences are MNHEY and SMNVEV (reference sequence).

CDR3 region: CASSPPSGRTGNEQFF. DNA for the CDR3: TGTGCCAGCAGCCCGCCTAGCGGGAGGACTGGCAATGAGCAGTTCTTC. This chain links TRBV3-1 (or the pseudogene TRBV3-2) with TRBJ2-1, with 11 bases identical to TRBD2. CDR1 and CDR2 from the germline V gene are LGHDT and YNNKEL (reference sequence). This CDR3 spans 16 amino acids. Losses at the gene ends were 4 bases for V and 6 bases for J; bases not matched to a gene: 8.

The chain couples TRBV5-4 to TRBJ2-6; 10 bases agree with TRBD1. The J segment lost 4 bases and the V segment lost 0 bases, leaving 4 bases of the junction unmatched. Germline CDR1 reads SGHNT; CDR2 reads YYREEE (reference sequence). CDR3 length: 17 residues. The CDR3 DNA follows: TGTGCCAGCAGCTTGGGACAGGGGGCGCCCGGGGCCAACGTCCTGACTTTC. This gives the protein CASSLGQGAPGANVLTF.

Remarks on this clone: The same CDR3 is also encoded by other DNA sequences in this sample. This chain uses TRBV6-5 with TRBJ1-5, with 7 bases identical to TRBD1. Germline trimming cut 6 bases from V and 0 bases from J; bases unmatched to any gene: 5. Germline CDR1 is MNHEY and CDR2 is SVGAGI. There are 15 residues in the CDR3. CDR3 in amino acids: CASRRDRNSNQPQHF. Written as DNA, the CDR3 is TGTGCCAGCAGAAGGGACAGAAATAGCAATCAGCCCCAGCATTTT.

This rearrangement joins TRBV6-5 to TRBJ1-4; perhaps TRBD1 as D (6 bases). Germline V gives CDR1 MNHEY, CDR2 SVGAGI. The CDR3 totals 13 residues. The CDR3 nucleotides are TGTGCGGGGCGGAGGACAGTTAATGAAAAACTGTTTTTT. Encoded protein: CAGRRTVNEKLFF.

The gene calls are TRBV7-2 and TRBJ2-3; D is uncertain. The germline gives CDR1 SGHTA, CDR2 FQGNSA. Trimming shortened V by 3 bases and J by 1 base, and 11 bases separated the two germline ends. This CDR3 is 15 amino acids long. CDR3 residues: CASSFLVGGTDTQYF. Written as DNA, the CDR3 is TGTGCCAGCAGCTTTCTAGTAGGAGGCACAGATACGCAGTATTTT.

The chain combines TRBV5-1 with TRBJ1-5; the D gene is possibly TRBD1 (5 bases). The CDR3 has 17 amino acids. Germline V lookup: CDR1 SGHRS, CDR2 YFSETQ. V gave up 0 bases and J gave up 2 bases, with 15 bases separating them. As DNA, the CDR3 is TGCGCCAGCAGCTTGGGTGAATGGGGAGGGGGCAATCAGCCCCAGCATTTT. This gives the protein CASSLGEWGGGNQPQHF.

Only one count was recorded for this clone. The genes are TRBV5-4 and TRBJ2-5; the match to TRBD2 covers 13 bases. CDR1 and CDR2 from the germline V gene are SGHNT and YYREEE (reference sequence). The CDR3 loop spans 17 amino acids. Unmatched junction bases numbered 11, after V lost 4 bases and J lost 5 bases. CDR3 nucleotides: TGTGCCAGCAGCCCAGGACTAGCGGGGGTATCCGGGGAGACCCAGTACTTC. Translating it yields CASSPGLAGVSGETQYF. Full variable domain (outside the CDR3, taken from reference TRBV5-4 and TRBJ2-5): ETGVTQSPTHLIKTRGQQVTLRCSSQSGHNTVSWYQQALGQGPQFIFQYYREEENGRGNFPPRFSGLQFPNYSSELNVNALELDDSALYLCASSPGLAGVSGETQYFGPGTRLLVL.

CDR3 sequence: CASSYIVNTEAFF. In DNA, the CDR3 is TGTGCCAGCAGTTACATCGTAAACACTGAAGCTTTCTTT. This sequence joins TRBV6-2 or TRBV6-3 and TRBJ1-1; D gene uncertain. This CDR3 comprises 13 residues. Trimming pared 2 bases from V and 2 bases from J, leaving 6 bases between. The germline V gene encodes CDR1 MNHEY and CDR2 SVGEGT.

The chain couples TRBV2 to TRBJ2-1, with D possibly being TRBD2 (6 bases). CDR1 and CDR2 from the germline V gene are SNHLY and FYNNEI. V gave up 6 bases and J gave up 6 bases, with 12 bases separating them. The CDR3 runs 13 residues. CDR3 nucleotide sequence: TGTGCCAGCAGGCTCTCTAGCGTCAATGAGCAGTTCTTC. Translated, it gives CASRLSSVNEQFF.

This clone was detected only a few times. This chain uses TRBV5-4 with TRBJ2-7; D is perhaps TRBD2 (5 bases). V was cut by 4 bases and J by 3 bases, with 26 bases left in between. Germline CDR1 is SGHNT and CDR2 is YYREEE (reference sequence). This CDR3 has 18 amino acids. The CDR3 DNA is TGTGCCAGCAGCCCGAGGGTCGGCGCTTATGATAGATTCTACGAGCAGTACTTC. Encoded protein: CASSPRVGAYDRFYEQYF.

The chain is built from TRBV7-9 and TRBJ2-3, with TRBD1 identical over 8 bases. Per germline, CDR1 SEHNR and CDR2 FQNEAQ (reference sequence). Germline trimming cut 4 bases from V and 6 bases from J; bases unmatched to any gene: 9. The CDR3 length is 15 residues. The CDR3 sequence is CASSSNAGGADTQYF. The CDR3 DNA is TGTGCCAGCAGCTCAAACGCAGGGGGCGCGGATACGCAGTATTTT.

V is TRBV6-5 and J is TRBJ2-5; TRBD1 or TRBD2 may be the D gene (6 bases each). CDR1 and CDR2 from the germline V gene are MNHEY and SVGAGI. V was pared by 6 bases and J by 2 bases, with 16 bases between. This CDR3 contains 15 residues. The CDR3, as DNA: TGTGCCAGCAGCCTTAGCGGAGGGGGACAAGAGACCCAGTACTTC. Its protein is CASSLSGGGQETQYF.

The chain combines TRBV11-3 with TRBJ2-7; the match to TRBD2 covers 10 bases. Trimming removed 5 bases from V and 3 bases from J; junction bases left unmatched: 7. The CDR3 extends over 15 amino acids. Per the germline V gene, CDR1 is SGHNT and CDR2 is YENEEA. The CDR3 sequence: CASSPPASGSYEQYF. The CDR3, as DNA: TGTGCCAGCAGCCCGCCGGCTAGCGGGAGCTACGAGCAGTACTTC. The variable domain in full, completed from reference TRBV11-3 and TRBJ2-7, reads EAGVVQSPRYKIIEKKQPVAFWCNPISGHNTLYWYLQNLGQGPELLIRYENEEAVDDSQLPKDRFSAERLKGVDSTLKIQPAELGDSAVYLCASSPPASGSYEQYFGPGTRLTVT.

This clone showed up just a few times. The V gene is TRBV5-4, the J gene TRBJ1-4; D gene uncertain. CDR3 size: 15 residues. Germline V gives CDR1 SGHNT, CDR2 YYREEE (reference sequence). V gave up 0 bases and J gave up 3 bases, with 9 bases separating them. The CDR3 nucleotides are TGTGCCAGCAGCTTGGATCCAGATCCTAATGAAAAACTGTTTTTT. Amino acid sequence: CASSLDPDPNEKLFF. Complete variable domain (other parts from reference TRBV5-4 and TRBJ1-4): ETGVTQSPTHLIKTRGQQVTLRCSSQSGHNTVSWYQQALGQGPQFIFQYYREEENGRGNFPPRFSGLQFPNYSSELNVNALELDDSALYLCASSLDPDPNEKLFFGSGTQLSVL.

This clone was detected once. This chain joins TRBV3-1 (or the pseudogene TRBV3-2) and TRBJ2-5; possibly TRBD2 for D (6 bases). The CDR3 runs to 15 residues. V was cut by 5 bases and J by 7 bases, with 20 bases left in between. Germline V CDR1 and CDR2: LGHDT, YNNKEL (reference sequence). The CDR3 sequence is CASSSPQGGVVTQYF. The CDR3 nucleotides read TGTGCCAGCAGCAGCCCCCAGGGCGGGGTGGTGACCCAGTACTTC.

The chain has TRBV10-2 and TRBJ1-2; D possibly corresponds to TRBD1 (5 bases). V was pared by 2 bases and J by 4 bases, with 14 bases between. The CDR3 is made up of 15 amino acids. Germline V gives CDR1 WSHSY, CDR2 SAAADI. In DNA, the CDR3 is TGCGCCAGCAGTGAGGTTTCAGGGCGTAGCTATGGCTACACCTTC. Translated: CASSEVSGRSYGYTF.

This chain links TRBV18 with TRBJ2-2, with D unresolved. CDR1 KGHSH and CDR2 LQKENI come from the germline V gene. V was trimmed by 2 bases and J by 2 bases, leaving 6 bases between them. This CDR3 has 14 residues. In DNA form, the CDR3 reads TGTGCCAGCTCACCAGAGAGTAACACCGGGGAGCTGTTTTTT. It is translated as CASSPESNTGELFF.

V gene TRBV11-2 combines with J gene TRBJ2-1; D is possibly TRBD2 (5 bases). CDR1 and CDR2 from the germline V gene are SGHAT and FQNNGV. The CDR3 is made up of 16 amino acids. The V and J ends lost 5 bases and 7 bases respectively, with 21 bases between them. CDR3 loop: CASSKGRTASGNEQFF. CDR3 in DNA: TGTGCCAGCAGCAAGGGTAGGACCGCCTCGGGGAATGAGCAGTTCTTC.

The chain recombines TRBV3-1 (or the pseudogene TRBV3-2) with TRBJ2-6; no definite D call. V was shortened by 2 bases and J by 3 bases, with 8 bases between the two germline ends. Germline CDR1 and CDR2: LGHDT and YNNKEL (reference sequence). CDR3 length equals 15 residues. The CDR3 sequence is CASSQMGLGANVLTF. The CDR3 DNA is TGTGCCAGCAGCCAAATGGGTCTTGGGGCCAACGTCCTGACTTTC.

V gene TRBV27 combines with J gene TRBJ2-1; 9 nucleotides agree with TRBD1. Trimming cost V 4 bases and J 4 bases; bases outside gene matches: 11. CDR1 is MNHEY and CDR2 is SMNVEV in the germline V gene (reference sequence). This CDR3 contains 17 residues. In DNA, the CDR3 is TGTGCCAGCAGTTCGGGATTGGGACAGGGATTTTACAATGAGCAGTTCTTC. This encodes CASSSGLGQGFYNEQFF.

J is TRBJ1-3 and V is TRBV7-6, with unresolved D. CDR3 length equals 14 residues. The V end was cut by 7 bases, the J end by 2 bases, with 12 bases between. The germline CDR1 and CDR2 sequences are SGHVS and FNYEAQ. CDR3 coding DNA: TGTGCCAGCACCACAGAGAGAGCTGGAAACACCATATATTTT. Encoded protein: CASTTERAGNTIYF. The whole variable domain, remainder taken from reference TRBV7-6 and TRBJ1-3, is GAGVSQSPRYKVTKRGQDVALRCDPISGHVSLYWYRQALGQGPEFLTYFNYEAQQDKSGLPNDRFSAERPEGSISTLTIQRTEQRDSAMYRCASTTERAGNTIYFGEGSWLTVV.

V and J are TRBV6-5 and TRBJ2-5; tentative D call: TRBD2 (7 bases). The CDR3 is made up of 16 amino acids. Between the trimmed V and J ends, which lost 2 bases and 1 base, there was a span of 14 bases. CDR1 MNHEY and CDR2 SVGAGI come from the germline V gene. CDR3 region: CASSYGGGGGQETQYF. CDR3 nucleotides: TGTGCCAGCAGTTACGGGGGAGGGGGGGGCCAAGAGACCCAGTACTTC.

The V gene is TRBV24-1, the J gene TRBJ1-2, with TRBD1 identical over 9 bases. Losses at the gene ends were 3 bases for V and 2 bases for J; bases not matched to a gene: 6. The CDR3 spans 16 residues. Germline values: CDR1 KGHDR, CDR2 SFDVKD. CDR3 region: CATSDHRGQGNYGYTF. In DNA form, the CDR3 reads TGTGCCACCAGTGATCACCGGGGACAGGGAAACTATGGCTACACCTTC.

The chain couples TRBV5-1 to TRBJ1-2; perhaps TRBD1 as D (5 bases). The V and J ends lost 0 bases and 8 bases respectively, with 11 bases between them. The CDR3 contains 13 residues. Germline V gives CDR1 SGHRS, CDR2 YFSETQ. CDR3 region: CASSLARGEGYTF. The CDR3 DNA follows: TGCGCCAGCAGCTTGGCGAGGGGAGAAGGCTACACCTTC.

The chain is built from TRBV19 and TRBJ1-1; D remains unclear. Germline CDR1 and CDR2: LNHDA and SQIVND (reference sequence). This CDR3 has 12 residues. V lost 2 bases and J lost 1, with 2 bases in between. The CDR3 here is CASSITNTEAFF. Here the CDR3 DNA reads TGTGCCAGTAGTATAACGAACACTGAAGCTTTCTTT.